This is a list of T cell receptor beta chains from one sample in a study of CD8 T cells in ankylosing spondylitis. TCRdb analysed the 5' RACE reads with MiXCR anew, one entry per CDR3 protein. This table holds more than 250,000 distinct CDR3 sequences, around 7.6% found once. The sequenced material came from blood, either unsorted or a sorted T cell fraction (not recorded which). All receptors come from a male donor with ankylosing spondylitis. The conserved cysteine and the conserved F or W are not part of the CDR3 here. Fields, in order: CDR3 length, J gene, V gene, CDR3 protein.

cdr3_length: 14; j_call: TRBJ2-3; v_call: TRBV7-9; cdr3_aa: ASSLGGVRATDTQY
cdr3_length: 13; j_call: TRBJ2-1; v_call: TRBV7-2; cdr3_aa: ASSSRLAGGNEQF
cdr3_length: 12; j_call: TRBJ2-5; v_call: TRBV6-1; cdr3_aa: ASSQPGQQETQY
cdr3_length: 13; j_call: TRBJ1-6; v_call: TRBV7-6; cdr3_aa: ASSSYRGLHSPLH
cdr3_length: 16; j_call: TRBJ2-2; v_call: TRBV3-1; cdr3_aa: ASSRPIWTGSNTGELF
cdr3_length: 14; j_call: TRBJ2-3; v_call: TRBV6-2/TRBV6-3; cdr3_aa: ASSLRLAGLTDTQY
cdr3_length: 11; j_call: TRBJ2-5; v_call: TRBV20-1; cdr3_aa: SASFQRQETQY
cdr3_length: 13; j_call: TRBJ2-3; v_call: TRBV20-1; cdr3_aa: SARTSGYSTDTQY
cdr3_length: 13; j_call: TRBJ2-5; v_call: TRBV3-1; cdr3_aa: ASSPPRGLGETQY
cdr3_length: 14; j_call: TRBJ2-1; v_call: TRBV12-3/TRBV12-4; cdr3_aa: ASSLFVAGVATEQF
cdr3_length: 13; j_call: TRBJ1-1; v_call: TRBV6-5; cdr3_aa: ASSSLQTGNTEAF
cdr3_length: 14; j_call: TRBJ1-2; v_call: TRBV4-1; cdr3_aa: ASSQARLRTNYGYT
cdr3_length: 16; j_call: TRBJ1-4; v_call: TRBV3-1; cdr3_aa: ASSQDGGGAGAYEKLF
cdr3_length: 10; j_call: TRBJ2-1; v_call: TRBV20-1; cdr3_aa: SSSGNYNEQF
cdr3_length: 13; j_call: TRBJ1-4; v_call: TRBV14; cdr3_aa: ASSQDLGLNEKLF
cdr3_length: 13; j_call: TRBJ2-1; v_call: TRBV2; cdr3_aa: ASSTQAGANNEQF
cdr3_length: 15; j_call: TRBJ1-5; v_call: TRBV5-1; cdr3_aa: ASNPGPLRGSNQPQH
cdr3_length: 11; j_call: TRBJ2-1; v_call: TRBV19; cdr3_aa: ASNDPGYGEQF
cdr3_length: 13; j_call: TRBJ2-3; v_call: TRBV5-1; cdr3_aa: ASSPIAASTDTQY
cdr3_length: 14; j_call: TRBJ2-3; v_call: TRBV5-1; cdr3_aa: ASSALAGSSTDTQY
cdr3_length: 15; j_call: TRBJ2-6; v_call: TRBV5-1; cdr3_aa: ASSLSSGSSGANVLT
cdr3_length: 17; j_call: TRBJ2-1; v_call: TRBV20-1; cdr3_aa: SASRLAGGPPGPRDEQF
cdr3_length: 14; j_call: TRBJ1-2; v_call: TRBV10-3; cdr3_aa: AIRPQGADGVSGYT
cdr3_length: 12; j_call: TRBJ2-1; v_call: TRBV25-1; cdr3_aa: ASSADGSYNEQF
cdr3_length: 13; j_call: TRBJ1-6; v_call: TRBV27; cdr3_aa: ASSSRGSYNSPLH
cdr3_length: 12; j_call: TRBJ2-7; v_call: TRBV24-1; cdr3_aa: ATSEPDKDYEQY
cdr3_length: 11; j_call: TRBJ2-5; v_call: TRBV5-1; cdr3_aa: ASSLAGEKTQY
cdr3_length: 14; j_call: TRBJ2-1; v_call: TRBV5-1; cdr3_aa: ASSLEVGGPYREQF
cdr3_length: 9; j_call: TRBJ2-7; v_call: TRBV18; cdr3_aa: ASSTGQGTY
cdr3_length: 12; j_call: TRBJ1-5; v_call: TRBV3-1; cdr3_aa: ASSQDSSNQPQH
cdr3_length: 12; j_call: TRBJ2-2; v_call: TRBV20-1; cdr3_aa: SARLAGGTGELF
cdr3_length: 11; j_call: TRBJ2-7; v_call: TRBV5-1; cdr3_aa: ASSSGTAYEQY
cdr3_length: 14; j_call: TRBJ2-1; v_call: TRBV18; cdr3_aa: ASSPGGQKDHYEQF
cdr3_length: 12; j_call: TRBJ2-7; v_call: TRBV5-1; cdr3_aa: ASSLGARDYEQY
cdr3_length: 14; j_call: TRBJ2-1; v_call: TRBV5-1; cdr3_aa: ASSLVNSIGSNEQF
cdr3_length: 13; j_call: TRBJ2-7; v_call: TRBV29-1; cdr3_aa: SVRTPGQGTYEQY
cdr3_length: 13; j_call: TRBJ1-2; v_call: TRBV18; cdr3_aa: ASSPLDTSNYGYT
cdr3_length: 11; j_call: TRBJ2-3; v_call: TRBV29-1; cdr3_aa: SVGPKHRDTQY
cdr3_length: 12; j_call: TRBJ2-5; v_call: TRBV6-2/TRBV6-3; cdr3_aa: ASSSIDRGETQY
cdr3_length: 11; j_call: TRBJ1-1; v_call: TRBV10-3; cdr3_aa: AIREDGNTEAF
cdr3_length: 11; j_call: TRBJ2-7; v_call: TRBV20-1; cdr3_aa: SASTEGTYEQY
cdr3_length: 13; j_call: TRBJ1-6; v_call: TRBV10-3; cdr3_aa: AISESKPLGSPLH
cdr3_length: 13; j_call: TRBJ2-7; v_call: TRBV27; cdr3_aa: ASSATGTGGYEQY
cdr3_length: 15; j_call: TRBJ2-2; v_call: TRBV12-3/TRBV12-4; cdr3_aa: ASSLPRGDLNTGELF